The entry that follows covers one TCR beta chain sequence. Its cognate antigen is unknown. Extracted from the samples, RNA was reverse transcribed into cDNA to serve as the sequencing template. Measured with immunoSEQ multiplex PCR; TCRdb has only the in-frame clones, and not every one. The table records over 25,000 clones, around three quarters of them present only once. Lesional scalp punch biopsies and peripheral blood came from alopecia areata patients. Cell sorting on a FACSAria was used to separate CD4+ and CD8+ T cells from the PBMCs. The data originate from a study of CD8+ T cells in alopecia areata. General study findings and limits: Sequenced scalp T cells also include alphabeta T cells resident in normal skin. Clonality was higher in lesional than normal scalp, especially in alopecia totalis/universalis.

Germline loops: CDR1 MDHEN, CDR2 SYDVKM. With 11 bases removed from V and 4 bases from J, the gap between germline ends came to 20 bases. The CDR3 runs to 14 residues. The source material was NKG2D-low CD8+ T cells sorted from blood. This clonotype was obtained from a human donor with alopecia areata. This chain joins TRBV28 and TRBJ2-5; possibly TRBD2 for D (5 bases). The CDR3 sequence: CASNSAPGRETQYF. CDR3 DNA: TGTGCCTCGAATAGTGCCCCGGGGAGAGAGACCCAGTACTTC.